The 20 T cell receptor beta chains below come from one sample, sequenced in a study of T-cell reconstitution after alpha-beta-depleted transplantation in children. The TCRbeta library incorporated unique molecular identifiers. Via MiXCR, TCRdb re-called the PCR reads, giving one row per CDR3 protein. The table lists approximately 490,000 distinct CDR3 sequences, under 12% of them singletons, with roughly 2% in the top ten. This specimen consisted of PBMCs, obtained before TCRalphabeta/CD19-depleted stem cell transplant. The origin of the receptors is a child aged 2-15 years with inherited bone marrow failure, due to receive a stem cell transplant.

Points on this clonotype: A read error is possible here, since a much larger clone lies one base away. This chain joins TRBV19 and TRBJ2-1; D unclear. The CDR3 totals 13 residues. Germline CDR1 LNHDA, CDR2 SQIVND (reference sequence). This CDR3 is CASNLGFNNDQFF. DNA of the CDR3: TGTGCCAGTAACTTAGGGTTTAACAATGACCAGTTCTTC.

This clonotype showed up many times. This chain joins TRBV28 and TRBJ2-7, with TRBD1 matching 8 bases. The CDR3 has 14 amino acids. The V gene's germline CDR1 is MDHEN and CDR2 SYDVKM. J gave up 1 base and V 8 bases, and 7 bases lay outside the gene matches. The CDR3 DNA reads as TGTGCCAGCGAAGACAGGGGAGCATCCTACGAGCAGTACTTC. It encodes CASEDRGASYEQYF.

The chain links TRBV6-5 to TRBJ2-7, with 10 bases fitting TRBD1. This CDR3 spans 17 amino acids. Germline loops: CDR1 MNHEY, CDR2 SVGAGI. J was trimmed by 5 bases and V by 2 bases; bases with no gene match: 12. This CDR3 reads CASSYHSGTGEWDEQYF. In nucleotides, the CDR3 is TGTGCCAGCAGTTACCATTCCGGGACAGGGGAATGGGACGAGCAGTACTTC.

Ten or more counts support this clonotype. The V call is TRBV7-2, the J call TRBJ2-1; 10 bases map to TRBD2. Germline V CDR1 and CDR2: SGHTA, FQGNSA. V lost 3 bases, J lost 7 bases, and 12 bases stayed unmatched. The CDR3 is 17 amino acids. For the CDR3, the DNA is TGTGCCAGCAGCTTTGCAAGCCCTAGCGGGAGCTATAATGAGCAGTTCTTC. As protein: CASSFASPSGSYNEQFF.

CDR3 bases: TGTGCCAGCAGTACACCATTGAGGTATGAGCAGTTCTTC. This gives the protein CASSTPLRYEQFF. The chain is built from TRBV27 and TRBJ2-1; D uncertain. Trimming cost V 5 bases and J 8 bases, with 13 bases left between them. Germline V gene lookup returns CDR1 MNHEY and CDR2 SMNVEV (reference sequence). The CDR3 runs 13 residues.

This clonotype was observed a handful of times. The chain has TRBV20-1 and TRBJ1-2; 7 bases are shared with TRBD1. With 1 base clipped from V and 3 bases from J, the junction kept 8 bases outside the gene matches. This CDR3 region has 15 residues. Germline CDR1 is DFQATT and CDR2 is SNEGSKA (reference sequence). The CDR3 sequence: CSARGSDREYYGYTF. As DNA, the CDR3 is TGCAGTGCTAGAGGCAGCGACAGGGAGTACTATGGCTACACCTTC.

At least ten counts were recorded for this clonotype. The genes are TRBV5-1 and TRBJ1-2; D is uncertain. CDR3 length: 15 residues. In germline, CDR1 is SGHRS, CDR2 YFSETQ. V lost 0 bases, J lost 4 bases, and 13 bases lay in between. The CDR3 DNA follows: TGCGCCAGCAGCTTGGGTGCCAGCTTGGGCTATGGCTACACCTTC. This sequence encodes CASSLGASLGYGYTF.

This clonotype was picked up one time. The chain links TRBV28 to TRBJ2-1, with TRBD2 matching over 7 bases. This CDR3 is 15 amino acids long. Germline V CDR1 and CDR2: MDHEN, SYDVKM. With V trimmed by 2 bases and J by 4 bases, 5 bases remained unmatched. Here the CDR3 reads CASSLGGEQYNEQFF. The CDR3 nucleotides are TGTGCCAGCAGTTTAGGGGGGGAGCAATACAATGAGCAGTTCTTC.

Many counts were recorded for this clonotype. This chain joins TRBV7-9 and TRBJ1-2, with a possible D match to TRBD1 (5 bases). Between the trimmed V and J ends, which lost 4 bases and 4 bases, there was a span of 13 bases. Germline CDR1 reads SEHNR; CDR2 reads FQNEAQ (reference sequence). CDR3 length: 14 residues. In DNA form, the CDR3 reads TGTGCCAGCAGCTCCACCAGGGCGCTCTATGGCTACACCTTC. Its translation: CASSSTRALYGYTF.

This clonotype was seen more than once but under ten times. The rearrangement uses TRBV19 and TRBJ2-7; the match to TRBD2 covers 7 bases. J lost 5 bases, V lost 10 bases, and 5 bases had no gene match. Germline V CDR1 and CDR2: LNHDA, SQIVND (reference sequence). CDR3 length equals 11 residues. CDR3 sequence: CATGEGNEQYF. The CDR3 coding sequence is TGTGCCACTGGGGAGGGAAACGAGCAGTACTTC.

In the case of this clonotype: Possible read error: a much larger clone is one base away. The rearrangement uses TRBV5-1 and TRBJ2-7; 7 nucleotides agree with TRBD1. Germline CDR1 SGHRS, CDR2 YFSETQ. The CDR3 spans 16 residues. Trimming at V came to 0 bases and at J to 5 bases, leaving 11 bases not matched to a gene. CDR3: CASSLGDRVRRNEQYF. The CDR3 nucleotides are TGCGCCAGCAGCTTGGGCGACAGGGTAAGACGGAACGAGCAGTACTTC. Together with reference TRBV5-1 and TRBJ2-7, the CDR3 gives the full variable domain: KAGVTQTPRYLIKTRGQQVTLSCSPISGHRSVSWYQQTPGQGLQFLFEYFSETQRNKGNFPGRFSGRQFSNSRSEMNVSTLELGDSALYLCASSLGDRVRRNEQYFGPGTRLTVT.

This clonotype was detected ten times or more. The J gene is TRBJ1-3, the V gene TRBV28, with a weak D call TRBD1 (5 bases). Germline CDR1 reads MDHEN; CDR2 reads SYDVKM. V shed 4 bases and J shed 8 bases, with 18 bases lying between them. CDR3 length equals 15 residues. CDR3 DNA: TGTGCCAGCAGTTCGTATCGGCAGGGAGCGGACACCATATATTTT. It codes for CASSSYRQGADTIYF. The variable domain in full, with the rest retrieved from reference TRBV28 and TRBJ1-3, is DVKVTQSSRYLVKRTGEKVFLECVQDMDHENMFWYRQDPGLGLRLIYFSYDVKMKEKGDIPEGYSVSREKKERFSLILESASTNQTSMYLCASSSYRQGADTIYFGEGSWLTVV.

The rearrangement links TRBV15 to TRBJ2-7, with 7 bases aligning to TRBD2. V was clipped by 0 bases and J by 5 bases; unmatched bases: 1. The CDR3 length is 13 residues. Germline lookup yields CDR1 LNHNV and CDR2 YYDKDF (reference sequence). CDR3 DNA sequence: TGTGCCACCAGCAGAGAGCGGGGGAACGAGCAGTACTTC. Protein product: CATSRERGNEQYF. Looking up the rest from reference TRBV15 and TRBJ2-7 gives the full variable domain: DAMVIQNPRYQVTQFGKPVTLSCSQTLNHNVMYWYQQKSSQAPKLLFHYYDKDFNNEADTPDNFQSRRPNTSFCFLDIRSPGLGDTAMYLCATSRERGNEQYFGPGTRLTVT.

This clonotype was found many times. The chain employs TRBV27 and TRBJ2-2; 8 nucleotides match TRBD1. The V gene's germline CDR1 is MNHEY and CDR2 SMNVEV (reference sequence). CDR3 length: 16 residues. V was clipped by 5 bases and J by 5 bases; unmatched bases: 10. CDR3 DNA sequence: TGTGCCAGCAGTCTTTATCAGGGGGCGGGTACCGGGGAGCTGTTTTTT. Translating gives CASSLYQGAGTGELFF.

This chain joins TRBV18 and TRBJ1-1, with D hard to call. The CDR3 runs to 14 residues. The germline V gene encodes CDR1 KGHSH and CDR2 LQKENI. V shed 3 bases and J shed 3 bases, with 11 bases lying between them. The CDR3: CASSPTIGDTEAFF. Here the CDR3 DNA reads TGTGCCAGCTCACCCACTATCGGGGACACTGAAGCTTTCTTT.

This clonotype was counted many times. This chain connects TRBV6-1 to TRBJ2-2; 12 positions agree with TRBD2. CDR1 and CDR2 (germline): MNHNS, SASEGT. The V segment lost 6 bases and the J segment 3 bases; nucleotides outside the gene matches: 5. This CDR3 region has 16 residues. The DNA for the CDR3 is TGTGCCAGCAGCCGACTAGCGGGGGCATACACCGGGGAGCTGTTTTTT. This gives the protein CASSRLAGAYTGELFF.

This clonotype was counted many times. V gene TRBV18 combines with J gene TRBJ2-2; 7 positions match TRBD2. This CDR3 is built from 17 residues. V gave up 0 bases and J gave up 3 bases; unmatched junction bases: 7. The germline gives CDR1 KGHSH, CDR2 LQKENI. CDR3 amino acids: CASSPPGGSEDTGELFF. The CDR3 DNA sequence: TGTGCCAGCTCACCACCGGGCGGGAGCGAGGACACCGGGGAGCTGTTTTTT.

This clonotype was counted many times. The rearrangement uses TRBV7-2 and TRBJ2-7; D uncertain. Looked up from germline, CDR1 is SGHTA and CDR2 is FQGNSA. This CDR3 comprises 14 residues. V lost 6 bases to trimming and J lost 3 bases, with 15 bases between them. CDR3 sequence: CASRFGLGYYEQYF. The CDR3 region has the DNA TGTGCCAGCAGGTTTGGGCTAGGCTACTACGAGCAGTACTTC.

V and J are TRBV7-2 and TRBJ1-3; 9 bases match TRBD1. Germline V gives CDR1 SGHTA, CDR2 FQGNSA. The junction had 0 bases not matched to a gene; V was cut back by 5 bases and J by 4 bases. The CDR3 length is 13 residues. CDR3 in amino acids: CASSGTGGNTIYF. CDR3 bases: TGTGCCAGCAGCGGGACAGGGGGAAACACCATATATTTT.

The rearrangement links TRBV12-3 or TRBV12-4 to TRBJ2-5; the match to TRBD2 covers 7 bases. Trimming took 6 bases from V and 4 from J; bases not matched to a gene: 20. The CDR3 has 18 amino acids. The CDR3 DNA follows: TGTGCCAGCAGCTTTGGCGTACTACCGGGACTACGCTCAGAGACCCAGTACTTC. Translating gives CASSFGVLPGLRSETQYF.